This TCR beta chain derives from a study of cytomegalovirus exposure and HLA in healthy donors. General observations from the study: Later analysis suggested most CMV-associated TCR beta chains were HLA-restricted. Earlier findings revealed that most TCR beta V segments proved productive either about 87% or about 30% of the time. V- and J-gene trimming of TCR beta was linked (in a later analysis) to a missense DCLRE1C variant. It emerged from a later analysis that several of the most significant clusters appeared to be linked to common viral pathogens.

Germline trimming cut 11 bases from V and 7 bases from J; bases unmatched to any gene: 4. This CDR3 is built from 10 residues. Germline CDR1 is LNHDA and CDR2 is SQIVND (reference sequence). Primers: 60 Vbeta forward and 13 Jbeta reverse. Some clones are missing from TCRdb's copy, which holds only in-frame ones; the method was immunoSEQ multiplex PCR. The sample comprises 150,000 to 200,000 clones, around 76% of which are singletons, and more than 2% rests with the top ten. A note on this clone: Its target is unknown.

The receptor comes from a woman in her 30s in good health and CMV-seropositive. Sequenced sample: PBMCs. J is TRBJ1-2 and V is TRBV19, with 7 positions matching TRBD1. CDR3: CASQGVGYTF. The CDR3 bases are TGTGCCTCCCAGGGGGTTGGCTACACCTTC. Full variable domain (remainder filled in from reference TRBV19 and TRBJ1-2): DGGITQSPKYLFRKEGQNVTLSCEQNLNHDAMYWYRQDPGQGLRLIYYSQIVNDFQKGDIAEGYSVSREKKESFPLTVTSAQKNPTAFYLCASQGVGYTFGSGTRLTVV.